The sequence of this T cell receptor (beta chain) was determined in a study of CD8+ T cells in alopecia areata. The treatment denotes: oral pan-JAK inhibitor, 5-10 mg twice daily. cDNA prepared by RNA extraction and subsequent reverse transcription served as the template for sequencing. Method: immunoSEQ multiplex PCR; TCRdb's copy keeps in-frame clones and lacks some. This sample carries hundreds of thousands of clones, around three fifths of them seen once, and the ten largest clones take about 0.89%. V trimming: 3 bases; J trimming: 3 bases; junction bases outside the gene matches: 13. The V gene's germline CDR1 is SQVTM and CDR2 ANQGSEA. The CDR3 runs to 17 residues. Study-wide findings and caveats: Between patients, shared TCR sequences were less clear than in mice. This was possibly due in part to HLA diversity in the patient population. During tofacitinib treatment, many expanded lesional clones remained in scalp and blood. Expanded CD8+ clones among the top 100, as well as scalp clonality, were significantly decreased by tofacitinib.

With respect to this clone: Its specificity is not known.

The sample here was CD4+ T cells sorted from blood, taken at approximately week 51, from a patient treated with tofacitinib. This sequence was found in a human donor with alopecia areata. The V call is TRBV29-1, the J call TRBJ2-5; 10 nucleotides align to TRBD2. As DNA, the CDR3 is TGCAGCGTTGAGCCGGTTAGCGGGGGGCTAAGAGAAGAGACCCAGTACTTC. This sequence encodes CSVEPVSGGLREETQYF.